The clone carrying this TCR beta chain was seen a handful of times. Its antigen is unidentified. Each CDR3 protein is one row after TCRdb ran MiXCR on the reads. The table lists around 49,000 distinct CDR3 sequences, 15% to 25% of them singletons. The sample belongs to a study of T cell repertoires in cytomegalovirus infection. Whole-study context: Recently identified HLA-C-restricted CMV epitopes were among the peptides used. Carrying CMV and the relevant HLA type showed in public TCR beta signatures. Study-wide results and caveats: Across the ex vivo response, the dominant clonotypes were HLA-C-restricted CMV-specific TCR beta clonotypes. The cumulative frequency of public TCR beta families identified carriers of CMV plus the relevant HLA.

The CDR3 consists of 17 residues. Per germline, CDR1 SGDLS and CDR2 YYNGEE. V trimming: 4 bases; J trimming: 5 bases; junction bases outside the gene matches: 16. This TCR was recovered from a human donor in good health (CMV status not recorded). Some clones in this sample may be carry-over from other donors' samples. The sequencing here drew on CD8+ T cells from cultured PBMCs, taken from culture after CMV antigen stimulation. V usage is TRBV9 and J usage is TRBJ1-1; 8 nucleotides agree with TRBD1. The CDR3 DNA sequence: TGTGCCAGCAGCCCCTTACGGACAGGGATAGTTGTGACTGAAGCTTTCTTT. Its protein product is CASSPLRTGIVVTEAFF.